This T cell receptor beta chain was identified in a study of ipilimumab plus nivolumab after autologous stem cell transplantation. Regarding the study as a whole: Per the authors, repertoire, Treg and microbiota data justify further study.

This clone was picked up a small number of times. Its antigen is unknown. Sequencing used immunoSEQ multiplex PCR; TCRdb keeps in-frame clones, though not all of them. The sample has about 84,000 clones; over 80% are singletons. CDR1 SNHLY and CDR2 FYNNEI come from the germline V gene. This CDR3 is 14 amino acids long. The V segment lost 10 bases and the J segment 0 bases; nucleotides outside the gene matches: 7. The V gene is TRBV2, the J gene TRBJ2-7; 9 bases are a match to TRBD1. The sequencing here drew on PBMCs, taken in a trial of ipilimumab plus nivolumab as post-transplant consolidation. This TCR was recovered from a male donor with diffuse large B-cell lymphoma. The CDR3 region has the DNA TGTGCCATTATCCGGGACAGGGACTCCTACGAGCAGTACTTC. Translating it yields CAIIRDRDSYEQYF.